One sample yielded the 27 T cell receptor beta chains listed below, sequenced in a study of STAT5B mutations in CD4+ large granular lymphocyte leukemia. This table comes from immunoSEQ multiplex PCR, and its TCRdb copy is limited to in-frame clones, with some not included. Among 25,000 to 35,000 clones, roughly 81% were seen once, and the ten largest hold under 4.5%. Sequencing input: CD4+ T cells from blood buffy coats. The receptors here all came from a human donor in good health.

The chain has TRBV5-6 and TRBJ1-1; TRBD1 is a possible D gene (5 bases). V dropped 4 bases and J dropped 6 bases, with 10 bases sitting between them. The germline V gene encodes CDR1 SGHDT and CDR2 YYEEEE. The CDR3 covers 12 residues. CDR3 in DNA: TGTGCCAGCAGCAGGGGTAACGCTGAAGCTTTCTTT. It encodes CASSRGNAEAFF.

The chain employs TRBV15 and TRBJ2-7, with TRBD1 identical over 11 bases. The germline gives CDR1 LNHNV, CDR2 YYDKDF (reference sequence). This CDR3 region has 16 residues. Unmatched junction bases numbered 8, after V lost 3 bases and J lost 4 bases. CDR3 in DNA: TGTGCCACCAGCAGCGCGGGACAGGGGGACTCTTACGAGCAGTACTTC. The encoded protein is CATSSAGQGDSYEQYF. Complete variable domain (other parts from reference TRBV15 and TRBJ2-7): DAMVIQNPRYQVTQFGKPVTLSCSQTLNHNVMYWYQQKSSQAPKLLFHYYDKDFNNEADTPDNFQSRRPNTSFCFLDIRSPGLGDTAMYLCATSSAGQGDSYEQYFGPGTRLTVT.

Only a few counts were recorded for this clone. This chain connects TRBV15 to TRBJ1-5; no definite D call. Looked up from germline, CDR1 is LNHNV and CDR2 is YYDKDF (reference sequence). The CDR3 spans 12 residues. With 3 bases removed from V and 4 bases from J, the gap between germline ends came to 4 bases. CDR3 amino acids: CATSRINQPQHF. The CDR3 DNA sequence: TGTGCCACCAGCAGGATAAATCAGCCCCAGCATTTT.

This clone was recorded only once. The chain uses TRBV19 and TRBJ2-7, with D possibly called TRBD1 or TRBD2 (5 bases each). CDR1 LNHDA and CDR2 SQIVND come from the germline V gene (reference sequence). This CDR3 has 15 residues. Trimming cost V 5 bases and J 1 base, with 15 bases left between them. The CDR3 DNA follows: TGTGCCAGTAGTTTCGACGGGGCGTCTTCCTACGAGCAGTACTTC. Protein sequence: CASSFDGASSYEQYF.

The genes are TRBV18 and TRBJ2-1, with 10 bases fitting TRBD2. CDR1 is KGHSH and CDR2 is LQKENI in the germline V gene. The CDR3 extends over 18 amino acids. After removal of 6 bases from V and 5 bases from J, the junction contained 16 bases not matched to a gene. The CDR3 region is CASSGLAALVGYNNEQFF. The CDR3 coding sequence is TGTGCCAGCTCCGGACTAGCGGCCTTAGTTGGGTACAACAATGAGCAGTTCTTC.

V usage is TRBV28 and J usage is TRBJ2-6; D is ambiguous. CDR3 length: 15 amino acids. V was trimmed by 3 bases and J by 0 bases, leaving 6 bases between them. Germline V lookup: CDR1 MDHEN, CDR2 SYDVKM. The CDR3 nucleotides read TGTGCCAGCAGTTTCCCGGTCTCTGGGGCCAACGTCCTGACTTTC. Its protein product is CASSFPVSGANVLTF. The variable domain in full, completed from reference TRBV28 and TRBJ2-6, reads DVKVTQSSRYLVKRTGEKVFLECVQDMDHENMFWYRQDPGLGLRLIYFSYDVKMKEKGDIPEGYSVSREKKERFSLILESASTNQTSMYLCASSFPVSGANVLTFGAGSRLTVL.

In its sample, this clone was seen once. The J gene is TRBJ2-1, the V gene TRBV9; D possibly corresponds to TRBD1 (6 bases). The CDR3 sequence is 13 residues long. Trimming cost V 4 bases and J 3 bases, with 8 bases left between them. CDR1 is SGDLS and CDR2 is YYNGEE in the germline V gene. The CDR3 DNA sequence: TGTGCCAGCAGCAAACAGGGCTACAATGAGCAGTTCTTC. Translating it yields CASSKQGYNEQFF.

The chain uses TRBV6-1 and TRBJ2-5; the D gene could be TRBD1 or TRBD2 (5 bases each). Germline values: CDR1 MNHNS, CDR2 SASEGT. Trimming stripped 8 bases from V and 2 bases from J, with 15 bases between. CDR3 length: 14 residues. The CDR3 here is CASLPEGRQETQYF. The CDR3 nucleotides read TGTGCCAGCCTCCCTGAGGGGCGACAAGAGACCCAGTACTTC.

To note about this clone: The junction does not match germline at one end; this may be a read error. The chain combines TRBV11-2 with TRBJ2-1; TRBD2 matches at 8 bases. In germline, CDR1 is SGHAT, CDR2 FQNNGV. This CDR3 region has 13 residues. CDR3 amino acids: CASSAPGTRAWVF. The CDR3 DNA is TGTGCCAGCAGCGCCCCCGGGACTAGGGCTTGGGTCTTC.

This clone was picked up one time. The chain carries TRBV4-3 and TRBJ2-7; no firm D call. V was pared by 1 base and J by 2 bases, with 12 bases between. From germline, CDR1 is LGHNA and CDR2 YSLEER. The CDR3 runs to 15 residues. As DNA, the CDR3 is TGCGCCAGCAGCCAAGGGGGTCGGAACGCCTACGAGCAGTACTTC. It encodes CASSQGGRNAYEQYF.

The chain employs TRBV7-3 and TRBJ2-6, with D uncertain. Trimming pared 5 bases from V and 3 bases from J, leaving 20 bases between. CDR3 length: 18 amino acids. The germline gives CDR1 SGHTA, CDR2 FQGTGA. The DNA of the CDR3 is TGTGCCAGCAGCAGCGACGGGCCAGCCATTGGTGGGGCCAACGTCCTGACTTTC. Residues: CASSSDGPAIGGANVLTF.

The CDR3 reads CASSERGYLADTQYF. For the CDR3, the DNA is TGTGCCAGCAGCGAGAGAGGTTATTTAGCAGATACGCAGTATTTT. The genes are TRBV9 and TRBJ2-3; no clear D. V was trimmed by 3 bases and J by 4 bases, leaving 15 bases between them. This CDR3 has 15 residues. Germline assignment: CDR1 SGDLS and CDR2 YYNGEE.

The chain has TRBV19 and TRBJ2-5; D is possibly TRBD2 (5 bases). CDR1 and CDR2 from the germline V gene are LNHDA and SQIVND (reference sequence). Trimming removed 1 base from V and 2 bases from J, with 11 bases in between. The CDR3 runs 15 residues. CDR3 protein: CASSIGRILQETQYF. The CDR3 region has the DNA TGTGCCAGTAGTATAGGGAGGATACTACAAGAGACCCAGTACTTC.

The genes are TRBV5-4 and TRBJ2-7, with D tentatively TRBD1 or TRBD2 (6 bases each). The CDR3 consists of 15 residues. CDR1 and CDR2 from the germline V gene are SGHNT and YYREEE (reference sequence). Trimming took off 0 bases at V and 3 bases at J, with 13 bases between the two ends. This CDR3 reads CASSLGGGGSYEQYF. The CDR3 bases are TGTGCCAGCAGCTTGGGAGGGGGAGGAAGCTACGAGCAGTACTTC.

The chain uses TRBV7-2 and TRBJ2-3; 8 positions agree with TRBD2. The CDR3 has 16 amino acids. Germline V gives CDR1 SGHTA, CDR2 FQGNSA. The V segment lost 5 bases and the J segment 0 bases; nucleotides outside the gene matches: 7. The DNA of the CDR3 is TGTGCCAGCAGCCCGCGGCTAGCGGGTAGCACAGATACGCAGTATTTT. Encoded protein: CASSPRLAGSTDTQYF.

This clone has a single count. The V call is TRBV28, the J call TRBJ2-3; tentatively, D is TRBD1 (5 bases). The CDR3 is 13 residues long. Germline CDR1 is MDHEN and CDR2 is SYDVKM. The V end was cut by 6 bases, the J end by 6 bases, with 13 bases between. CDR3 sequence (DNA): TGTGCCAGCAGCCGCAGGGATTGGGATACGCAGTATTTT. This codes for CASSRRDWDTQYF.

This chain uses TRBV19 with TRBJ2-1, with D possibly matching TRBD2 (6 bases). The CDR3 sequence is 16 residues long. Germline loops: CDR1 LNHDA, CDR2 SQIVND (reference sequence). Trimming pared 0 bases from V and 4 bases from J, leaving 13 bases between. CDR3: CASSIEGGEPYNEQFF. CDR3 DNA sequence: TGTGCCAGTAGTATAGAAGGAGGGGAGCCTTACAATGAGCAGTTCTTC.

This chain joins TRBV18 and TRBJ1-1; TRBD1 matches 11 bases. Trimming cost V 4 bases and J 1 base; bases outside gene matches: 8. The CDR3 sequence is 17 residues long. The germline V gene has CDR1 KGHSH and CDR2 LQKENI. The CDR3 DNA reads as TGTGCCAGCTCACGCAGGACAGGGGGCTTGGAGAACACTGAAGCTTTCTTT. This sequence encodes CASSRRTGGLENTEAFF.

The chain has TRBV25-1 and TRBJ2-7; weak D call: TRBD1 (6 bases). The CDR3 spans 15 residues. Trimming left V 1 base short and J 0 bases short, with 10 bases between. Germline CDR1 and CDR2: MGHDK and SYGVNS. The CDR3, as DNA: TGTGCCAGCAGTGAATGGGACACGAGCTCCTACGAGCAGTACTTC. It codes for CASSEWDTSSYEQYF.

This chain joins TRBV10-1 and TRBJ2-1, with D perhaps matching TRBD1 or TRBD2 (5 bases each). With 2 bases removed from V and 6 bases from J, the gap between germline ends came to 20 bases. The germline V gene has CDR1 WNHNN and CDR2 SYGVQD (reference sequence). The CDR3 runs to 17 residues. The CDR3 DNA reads TGCGCCAGCAGTGAGACCTCCAAGGGGCTGGCGGGCAATGAGCAGTTCTTC. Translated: CASSETSKGLAGNEQFF.

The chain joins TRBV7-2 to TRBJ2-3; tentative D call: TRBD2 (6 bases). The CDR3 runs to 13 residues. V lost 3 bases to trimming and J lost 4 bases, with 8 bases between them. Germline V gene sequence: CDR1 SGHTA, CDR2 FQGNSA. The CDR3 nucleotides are TGTGCCAGCAGCTTTGCGGGATCAGATACGCAGTATTTT. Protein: CASSFAGSDTQYF.

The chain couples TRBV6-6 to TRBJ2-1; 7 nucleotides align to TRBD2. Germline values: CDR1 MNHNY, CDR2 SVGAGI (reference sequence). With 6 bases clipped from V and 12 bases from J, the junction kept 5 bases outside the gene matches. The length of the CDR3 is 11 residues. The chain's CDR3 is CASRAGLVQFF. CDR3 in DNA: TGTGCCAGCAGAGCGGGACTTGTGCAGTTCTTC.

The CDR3 region has the DNA TGTGCCAGCAGCCCGACTAGCGGAACCTACGAGCAGTACTTC. Residues: CASSPTSGTYEQYF. This chain joins TRBV4-2 and TRBJ2-7; 9 nucleotides align to TRBD2. The V gene's germline CDR1 is LGHNA and CDR2 YNFKEQ. J was trimmed by 2 bases and V by 4 bases; bases with no gene match: 3. CDR3 length equals 14 residues.

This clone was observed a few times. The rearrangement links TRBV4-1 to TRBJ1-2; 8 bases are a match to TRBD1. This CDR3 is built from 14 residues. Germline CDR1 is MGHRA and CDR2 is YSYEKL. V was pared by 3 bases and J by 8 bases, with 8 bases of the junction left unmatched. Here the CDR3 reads CASSHEDRAWGYTF. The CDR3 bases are TGCGCCAGCAGCCACGAGGACAGGGCGTGGGGCTACACCTTC.

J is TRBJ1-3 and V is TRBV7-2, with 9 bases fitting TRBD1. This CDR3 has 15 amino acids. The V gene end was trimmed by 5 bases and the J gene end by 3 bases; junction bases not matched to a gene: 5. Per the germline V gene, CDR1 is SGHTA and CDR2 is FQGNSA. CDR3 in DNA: TGTGCCAGCAGCCTTACAGGGGGCGGTGGAAACACCATATATTTT. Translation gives CASSLTGGGGNTIYF.

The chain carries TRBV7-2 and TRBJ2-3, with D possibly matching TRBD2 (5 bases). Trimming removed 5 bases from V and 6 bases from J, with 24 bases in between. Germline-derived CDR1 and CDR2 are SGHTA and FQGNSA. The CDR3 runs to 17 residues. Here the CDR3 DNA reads TGTGCCAGCAGCCGAAGTCCGCCCTGGGGAAGAGGGGATACGCAGTATTTT. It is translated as CASSRSPPWGRGDTQYF.

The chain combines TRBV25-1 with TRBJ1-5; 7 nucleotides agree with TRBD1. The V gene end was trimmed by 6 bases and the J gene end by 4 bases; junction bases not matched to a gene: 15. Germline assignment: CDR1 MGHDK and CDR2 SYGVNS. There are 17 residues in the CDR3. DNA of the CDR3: TGTGCCAGCAGGAATAAGGTCAGGGGGAAAAAGAATCAGCCCCAGCATTTT. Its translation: CASRNKVRGKKNQPQHF.